Included here is one T cell receptor beta chain sequence, with context. Its cognate antigen is unknown. The CDR3 spans 17 residues. V lost 5 bases and J 1 base, leaving 21 bases between the germline ends. Germline CDR1 is MNHEY and CDR2 is SMNVEV (reference sequence). Measured with immunoSEQ multiplex PCR; TCRdb has only the in-frame clones, and not every one. The sample yields more than 50,000 clones, 70% to 90% seen once. This record belongs to a study of T cell responses to AZD1222 COVID-19 vaccine. Whole-study results and caveats: In all cases, repertoires were sampled only after the peak T cell response. Once two AZD1222 doses were given, Spike-specific TCR breadth and depth went up. Clonal diversity was possibly underestimated; the donors were predominantly white British and more often female.

The receptor was derived from an adult in good health. This chain links TRBV27 with TRBJ2-7, with D perhaps matching TRBD1 (5 bases). The source material was peripheral blood, sampled on day 0 of AZD1222 vaccination. The chain's CDR3 is CASSPLPPRAQSYEQYF. The CDR3 nucleotides read TGTGCCAGCAGTCCTCTACCTCCCAGGGCCCAATCCTACGAGCAGTACTTC.